This entry lists 5 T cell receptor beta chains sequenced from one sample in a study of blood T cell repertoires in COVID-19. The assay was immunoSEQ multiplex PCR, and TCRdb's table has in-frame clones only and misses some. This sample has under 300,000 clones, with about 88% found just once. Input material: peripheral blood. These receptors were taken from a woman aged 70-85 years with active or convalescent COVID-19.

The V and J genes are TRBV27 and TRBJ1-4; a possible D gene is TRBD1 (5 bases). The germline V and J ends were trimmed by 1 base and 1 base, with 31 bases remaining between them. CDR1 and CDR2 from the germline V gene are MNHEY and SMNVEV (reference sequence). The length of the CDR3 is 23 residues. The CDR3 sequence: CASSLYAFGRTRVGRRTNEKLFF. CDR3 sequence (DNA): TGTGCCAGCAGTTTATACGCATTCGGAAGGACCAGGGTGGGTCGGCGAACTAATGAAAAACTGTTTTTT.

The chain combines TRBV10-2 with TRBJ1-1; D ambiguous. Deletions cut 3 bases from V and 1 base from J, with 12 bases between. The CDR3 consists of 15 residues. CDR1 WSHSY and CDR2 SAAADI come from the germline V gene. For the CDR3, the DNA is TGCGCCAGCAGTGACCCCCATCGCAGGAACACTGAAGCTTTCTTT. This gives the protein CASSDPHRRNTEAFF.

The V call is TRBV10-3, the J call TRBJ1-4; no reliable D call. CDR3 length equals 13 residues. Trimming left V 10 bases short and J 12 bases short, with 21 bases between. Germline V gives CDR1 ENHRY, CDR2 SYGVKD. As DNA, the CDR3 is TGTGCCACTCACAATCTTCGAGGGCGGGAACTGTTTTTT. Protein sequence: CATHNLRGRELFF.

The V and J genes are TRBV10-2 and TRBJ2-1, with TRBD2 matching over 7 bases. There are 15 residues in the CDR3. V was pared by 4 bases and J by 6 bases, with 9 bases of the junction left unmatched. CDR1 and CDR2 (germline): WSHSY, SAAADI. The CDR3 DNA follows: TGCGCCAGCAGTGTCGGGACTACGAAGGTCAATGAGCAGTTCTTC. Protein sequence: CASSVGTTKVNEQFF.

The chain recombines TRBV6-5 with TRBJ1-6; D is ambiguous. V was pared by 3 bases and J by 7 bases, with 10 bases between. The CDR3 sequence is 14 residues long. Germline V gene sequence: CDR1 MNHEY, CDR2 SVGAGI. This chain's CDR3 is CASSYAQANSPLHF. The CDR3 DNA reads TGTGCCAGCAGTTATGCGCAGGCGAATTCACCCCTCCACTTT.